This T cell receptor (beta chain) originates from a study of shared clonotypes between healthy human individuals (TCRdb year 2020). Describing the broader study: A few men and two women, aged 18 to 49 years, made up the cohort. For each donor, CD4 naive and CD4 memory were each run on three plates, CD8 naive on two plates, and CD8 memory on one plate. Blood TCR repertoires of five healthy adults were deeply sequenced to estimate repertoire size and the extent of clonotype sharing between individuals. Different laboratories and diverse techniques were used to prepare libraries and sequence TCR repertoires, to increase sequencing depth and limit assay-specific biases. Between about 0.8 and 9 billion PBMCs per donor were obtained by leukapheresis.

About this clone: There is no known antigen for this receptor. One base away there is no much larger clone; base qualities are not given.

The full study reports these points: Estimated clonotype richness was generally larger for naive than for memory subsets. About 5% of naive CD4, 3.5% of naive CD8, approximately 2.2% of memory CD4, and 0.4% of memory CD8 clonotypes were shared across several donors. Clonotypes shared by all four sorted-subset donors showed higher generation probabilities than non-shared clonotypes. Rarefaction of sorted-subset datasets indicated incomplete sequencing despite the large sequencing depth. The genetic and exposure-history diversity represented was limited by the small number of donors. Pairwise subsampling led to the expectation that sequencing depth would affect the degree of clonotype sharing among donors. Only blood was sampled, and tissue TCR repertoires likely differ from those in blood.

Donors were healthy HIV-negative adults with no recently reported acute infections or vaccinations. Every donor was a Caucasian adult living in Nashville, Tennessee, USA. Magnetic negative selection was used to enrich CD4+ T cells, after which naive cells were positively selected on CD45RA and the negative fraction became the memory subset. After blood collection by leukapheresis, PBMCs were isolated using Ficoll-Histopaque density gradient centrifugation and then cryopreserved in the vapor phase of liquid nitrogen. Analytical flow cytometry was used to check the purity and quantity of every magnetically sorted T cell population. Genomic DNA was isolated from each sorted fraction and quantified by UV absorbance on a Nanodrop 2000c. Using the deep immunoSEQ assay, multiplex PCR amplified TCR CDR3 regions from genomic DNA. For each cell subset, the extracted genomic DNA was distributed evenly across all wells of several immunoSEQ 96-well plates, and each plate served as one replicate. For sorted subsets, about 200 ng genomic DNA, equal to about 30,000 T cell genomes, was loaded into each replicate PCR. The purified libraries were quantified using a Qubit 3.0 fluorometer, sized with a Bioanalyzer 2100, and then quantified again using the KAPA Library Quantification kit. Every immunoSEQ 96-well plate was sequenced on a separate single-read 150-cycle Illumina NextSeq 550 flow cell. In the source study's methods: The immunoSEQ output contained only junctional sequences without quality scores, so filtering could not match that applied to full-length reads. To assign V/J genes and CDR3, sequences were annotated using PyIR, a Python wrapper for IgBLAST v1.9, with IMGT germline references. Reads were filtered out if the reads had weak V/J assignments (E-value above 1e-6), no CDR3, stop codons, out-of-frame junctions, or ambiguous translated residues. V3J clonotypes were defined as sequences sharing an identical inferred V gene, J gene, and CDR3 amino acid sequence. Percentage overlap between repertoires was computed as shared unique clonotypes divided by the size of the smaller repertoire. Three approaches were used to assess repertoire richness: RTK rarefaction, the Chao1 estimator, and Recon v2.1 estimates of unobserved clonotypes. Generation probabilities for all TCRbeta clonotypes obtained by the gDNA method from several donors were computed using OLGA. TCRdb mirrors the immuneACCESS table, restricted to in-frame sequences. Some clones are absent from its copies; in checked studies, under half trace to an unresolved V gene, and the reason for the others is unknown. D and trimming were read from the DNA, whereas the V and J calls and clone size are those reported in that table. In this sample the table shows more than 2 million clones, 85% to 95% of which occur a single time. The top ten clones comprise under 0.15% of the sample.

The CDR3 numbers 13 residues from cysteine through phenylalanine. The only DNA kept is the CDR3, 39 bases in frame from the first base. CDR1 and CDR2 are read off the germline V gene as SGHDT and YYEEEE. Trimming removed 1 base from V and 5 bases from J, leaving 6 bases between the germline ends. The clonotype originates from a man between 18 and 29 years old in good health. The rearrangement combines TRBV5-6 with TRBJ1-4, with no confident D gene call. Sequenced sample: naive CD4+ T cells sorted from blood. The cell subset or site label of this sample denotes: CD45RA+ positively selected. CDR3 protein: CASSLYRNEKLFF. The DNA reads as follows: TGTGCCAGCAGCTTGTACCGGAATGAAAAACTGTTTTTT.